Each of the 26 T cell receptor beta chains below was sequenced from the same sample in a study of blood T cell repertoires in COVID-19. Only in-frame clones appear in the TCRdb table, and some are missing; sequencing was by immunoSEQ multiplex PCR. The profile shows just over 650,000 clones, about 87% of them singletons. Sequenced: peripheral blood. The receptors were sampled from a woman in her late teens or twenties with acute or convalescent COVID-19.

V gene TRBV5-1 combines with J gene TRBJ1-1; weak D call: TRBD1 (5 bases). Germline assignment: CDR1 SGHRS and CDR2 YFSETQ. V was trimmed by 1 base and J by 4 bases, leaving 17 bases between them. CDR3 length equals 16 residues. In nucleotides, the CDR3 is TGCGCCAGCAGCTTGAGGAGGGCGGGGGAGAGCACTGAAGCTTTCTTT. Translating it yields CASSLRRAGESTEAFF.

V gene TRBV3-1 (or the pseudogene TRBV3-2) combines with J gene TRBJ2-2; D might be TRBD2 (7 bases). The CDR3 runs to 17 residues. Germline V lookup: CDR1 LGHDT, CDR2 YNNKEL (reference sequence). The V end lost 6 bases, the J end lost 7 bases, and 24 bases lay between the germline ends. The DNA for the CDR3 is TGTGCCAGCAGTTGGCACCGGGGGGCCGTGGTAAGCGGGGAGCTGTTTTTT. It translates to CASSWHRGAVVSGELFF.

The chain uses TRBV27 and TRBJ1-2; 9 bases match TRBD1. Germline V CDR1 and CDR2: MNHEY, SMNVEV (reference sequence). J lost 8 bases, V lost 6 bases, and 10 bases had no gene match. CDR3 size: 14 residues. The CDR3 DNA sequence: TGTGCCAGCAGCACCGAAACAGGGGGCGCCGGCTACACCTTC. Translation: CASSTETGGAGYTF.

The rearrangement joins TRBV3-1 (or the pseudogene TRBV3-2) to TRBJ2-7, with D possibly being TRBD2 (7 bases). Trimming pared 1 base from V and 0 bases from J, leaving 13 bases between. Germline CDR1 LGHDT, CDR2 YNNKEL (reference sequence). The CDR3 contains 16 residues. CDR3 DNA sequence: TGTGCCAGCAGCCAAGGAGGCGGGGGCCGCTCCTACGAGCAGTACTTC. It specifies CASSQGGGGRSYEQYF.

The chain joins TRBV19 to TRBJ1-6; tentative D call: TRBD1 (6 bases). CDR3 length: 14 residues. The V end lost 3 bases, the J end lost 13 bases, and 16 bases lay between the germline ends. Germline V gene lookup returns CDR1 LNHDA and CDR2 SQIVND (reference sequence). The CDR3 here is CASSIGGSITPLHF. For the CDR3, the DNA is TGTGCCAGTAGTATTGGGGGCAGTATCACCCCCCTCCACTTT.

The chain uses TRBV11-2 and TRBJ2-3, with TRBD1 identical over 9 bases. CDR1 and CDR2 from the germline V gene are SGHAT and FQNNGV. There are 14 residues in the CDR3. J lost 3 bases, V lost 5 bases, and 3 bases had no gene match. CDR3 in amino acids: CASSPGQGTDTQYF. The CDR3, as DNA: TGTGCCAGCAGCCCGGGACAGGGTACAGATACGCAGTATTTT.

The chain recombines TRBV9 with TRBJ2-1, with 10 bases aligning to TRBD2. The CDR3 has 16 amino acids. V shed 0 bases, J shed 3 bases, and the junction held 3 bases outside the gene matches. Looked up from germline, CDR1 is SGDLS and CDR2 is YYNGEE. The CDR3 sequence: CASSVGSSGGYNEQFF. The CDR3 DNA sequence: TGTGCCAGCAGCGTAGGATCTAGCGGGGGCTACAATGAGCAGTTCTTC.

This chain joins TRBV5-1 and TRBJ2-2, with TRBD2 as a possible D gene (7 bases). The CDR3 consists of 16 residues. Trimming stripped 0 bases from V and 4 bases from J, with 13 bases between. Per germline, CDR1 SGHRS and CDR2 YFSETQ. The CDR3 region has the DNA TGCGCCAGCAGCTTGGATGGGGGGGCCCTCACCGGGGAGCTGTTTTTT. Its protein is CASSLDGGALTGELFF.

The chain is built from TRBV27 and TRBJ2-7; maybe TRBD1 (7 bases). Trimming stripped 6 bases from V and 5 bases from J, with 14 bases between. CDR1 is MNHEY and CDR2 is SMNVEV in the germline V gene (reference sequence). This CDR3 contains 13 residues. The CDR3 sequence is CASREEGADEQYF. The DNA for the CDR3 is TGTGCCAGCAGAGAGGAGGGGGCGGACGAGCAGTACTTC.

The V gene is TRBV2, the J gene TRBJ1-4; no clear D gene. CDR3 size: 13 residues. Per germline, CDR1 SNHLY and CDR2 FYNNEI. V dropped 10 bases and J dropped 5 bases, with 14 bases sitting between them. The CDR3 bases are TGTGCCACCAACCGGGGATCAAATGAAAAACTGTTTTTT. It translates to CATNRGSNEKLFF.

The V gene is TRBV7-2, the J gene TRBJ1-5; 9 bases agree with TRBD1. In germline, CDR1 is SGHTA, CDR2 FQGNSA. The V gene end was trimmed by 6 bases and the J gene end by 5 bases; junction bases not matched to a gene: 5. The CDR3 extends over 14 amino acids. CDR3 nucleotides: TGTGCCAGCAGTTCAAGACAGGGGGATCAGCCCCAGCATTTT. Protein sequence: CASSSRQGDQPQHF.

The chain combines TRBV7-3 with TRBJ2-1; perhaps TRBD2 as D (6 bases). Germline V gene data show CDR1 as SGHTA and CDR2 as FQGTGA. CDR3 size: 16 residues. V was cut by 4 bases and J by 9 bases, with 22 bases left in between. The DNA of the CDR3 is TGTGCCAGCAGCTCAAGGGGTCCGGGTCTAGCGAGTGAGCAGTTCTTC. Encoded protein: CASSSRGPGLASEQFF.

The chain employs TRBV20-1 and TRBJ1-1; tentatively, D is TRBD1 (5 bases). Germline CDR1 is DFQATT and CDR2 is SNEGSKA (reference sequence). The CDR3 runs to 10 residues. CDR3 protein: CRQRGTEAFF. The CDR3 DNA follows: TGCAGACAAAGGGGCACTGAAGCTTTCTTT.

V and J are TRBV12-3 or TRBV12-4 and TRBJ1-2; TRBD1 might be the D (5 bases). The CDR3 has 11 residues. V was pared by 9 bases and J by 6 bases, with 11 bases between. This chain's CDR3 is CASSGGHGYTF. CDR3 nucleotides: TGTGCCAGTTCGGGGGGACATGGCTACACCTTC.

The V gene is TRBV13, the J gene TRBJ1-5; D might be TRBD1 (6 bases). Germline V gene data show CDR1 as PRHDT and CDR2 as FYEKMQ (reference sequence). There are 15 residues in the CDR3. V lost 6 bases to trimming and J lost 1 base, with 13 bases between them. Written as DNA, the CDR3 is TGTGCCAGCAGTCAAGGGAGGGGGAGCAATCAGCCCCAGCATTTT. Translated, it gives CASSQGRGSNQPQHF.

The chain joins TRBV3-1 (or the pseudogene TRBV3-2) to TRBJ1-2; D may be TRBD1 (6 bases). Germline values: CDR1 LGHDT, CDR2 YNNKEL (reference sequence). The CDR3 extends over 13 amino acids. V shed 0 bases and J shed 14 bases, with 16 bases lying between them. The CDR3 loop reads CASSQDRQELGTF. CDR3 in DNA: TGTGCCAGCAGCCAAGACCGACAGGAGCTCGGGACCTTC.

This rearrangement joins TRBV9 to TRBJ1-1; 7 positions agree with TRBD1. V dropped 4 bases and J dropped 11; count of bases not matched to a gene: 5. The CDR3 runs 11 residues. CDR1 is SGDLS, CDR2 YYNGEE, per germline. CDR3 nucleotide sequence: TGTGCCAGCAGCAGGGGACAGCACGCTTTCTTT. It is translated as CASSRGQHAFF.

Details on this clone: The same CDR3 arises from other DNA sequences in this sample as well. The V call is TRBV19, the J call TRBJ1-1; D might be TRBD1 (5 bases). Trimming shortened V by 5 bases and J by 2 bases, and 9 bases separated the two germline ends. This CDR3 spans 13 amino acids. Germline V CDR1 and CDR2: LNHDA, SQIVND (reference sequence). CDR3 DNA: TGTGCCAGTAGTGGGGGACTTAACACTGAAGCTTTCTTT. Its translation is CASSGGLNTEAFF. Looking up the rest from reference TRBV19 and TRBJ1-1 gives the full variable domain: DGGITQSPKYLFRKEGQNVTLSCEQNLNHDAMYWYRQDPGQGLRLIYYSQIVNDFQKGDIAEGYSVSREKKESFPLTVTSAQKNPTAFYLCASSGGLNTEAFFGQGTRLTVV.

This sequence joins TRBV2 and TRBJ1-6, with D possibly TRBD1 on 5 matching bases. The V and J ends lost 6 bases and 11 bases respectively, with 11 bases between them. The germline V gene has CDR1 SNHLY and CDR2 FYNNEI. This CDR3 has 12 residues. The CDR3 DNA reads TGTGCCAGCAGGGGGCTCCGCACACCCCTCCACTTT. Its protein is CASRGLRTPLHF.

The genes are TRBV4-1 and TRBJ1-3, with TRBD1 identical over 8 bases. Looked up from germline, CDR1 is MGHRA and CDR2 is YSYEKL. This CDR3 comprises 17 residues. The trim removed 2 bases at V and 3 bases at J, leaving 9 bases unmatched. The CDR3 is CASSQLPGTGFGNTIYF. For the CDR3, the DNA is TGCGCCAGCAGCCAACTTCCCGGGACAGGATTTGGAAACACCATATATTTT.

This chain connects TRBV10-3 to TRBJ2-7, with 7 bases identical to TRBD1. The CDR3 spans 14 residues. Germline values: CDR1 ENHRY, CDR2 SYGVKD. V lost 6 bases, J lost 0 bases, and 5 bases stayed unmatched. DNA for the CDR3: TGTGCCATCAGGGGGTCAGGGGGCTCCTACGAGCAGTACTTC. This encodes CAIRGSGGSYEQYF.

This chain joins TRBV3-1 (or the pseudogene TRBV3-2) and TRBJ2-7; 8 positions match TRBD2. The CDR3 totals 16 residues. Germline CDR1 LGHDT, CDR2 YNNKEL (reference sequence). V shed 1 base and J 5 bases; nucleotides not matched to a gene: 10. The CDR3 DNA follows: TGTGCCAGCAGCCAAGTAGGTAGCGGGGAGCCCAACGAGCAGTACTTC. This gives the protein CASSQVGSGEPNEQYF.

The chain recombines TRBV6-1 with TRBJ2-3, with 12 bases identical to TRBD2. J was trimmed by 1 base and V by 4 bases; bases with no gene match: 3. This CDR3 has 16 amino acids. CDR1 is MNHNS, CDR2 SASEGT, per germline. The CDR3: CASSVSSGGGTDTQYF. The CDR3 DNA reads TGTGCCAGCAGTGTCTCTAGCGGGGGGGGCACAGATACGCAGTATTTT.

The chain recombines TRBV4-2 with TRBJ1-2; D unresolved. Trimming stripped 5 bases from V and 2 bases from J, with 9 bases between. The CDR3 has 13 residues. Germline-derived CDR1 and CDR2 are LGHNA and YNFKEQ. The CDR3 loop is CASSVGSNYGYTF. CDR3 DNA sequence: TGTGCCAGCAGCGTCGGGAGCAACTATGGCTACACCTTC.

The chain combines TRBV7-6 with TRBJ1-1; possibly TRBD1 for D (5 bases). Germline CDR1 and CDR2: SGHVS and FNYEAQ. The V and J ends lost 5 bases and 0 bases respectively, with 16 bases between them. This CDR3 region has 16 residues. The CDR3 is CASSANGGGMNTEAFF. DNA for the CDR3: TGTGCCAGCAGCGCGAATGGGGGGGGTATGAACACTGAAGCTTTCTTT. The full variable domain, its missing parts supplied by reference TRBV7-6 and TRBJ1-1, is GAGVSQSPRYKVTKRGQDVALRCDPISGHVSLYWYRQALGQGPEFLTYFNYEAQQDKSGLPNDRFSAERPEGSISTLTIQRTEQRDSAMYRCASSANGGGMNTEAFFGQGTRLTVV.

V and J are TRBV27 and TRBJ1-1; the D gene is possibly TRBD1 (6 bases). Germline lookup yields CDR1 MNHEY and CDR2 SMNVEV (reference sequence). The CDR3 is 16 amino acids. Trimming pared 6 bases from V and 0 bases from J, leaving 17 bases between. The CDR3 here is CASSPQGFAMNTEAFF. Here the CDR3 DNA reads TGTGCCAGCAGCCCGCAGGGGTTTGCCATGAACACTGAAGCTTTCTTT.